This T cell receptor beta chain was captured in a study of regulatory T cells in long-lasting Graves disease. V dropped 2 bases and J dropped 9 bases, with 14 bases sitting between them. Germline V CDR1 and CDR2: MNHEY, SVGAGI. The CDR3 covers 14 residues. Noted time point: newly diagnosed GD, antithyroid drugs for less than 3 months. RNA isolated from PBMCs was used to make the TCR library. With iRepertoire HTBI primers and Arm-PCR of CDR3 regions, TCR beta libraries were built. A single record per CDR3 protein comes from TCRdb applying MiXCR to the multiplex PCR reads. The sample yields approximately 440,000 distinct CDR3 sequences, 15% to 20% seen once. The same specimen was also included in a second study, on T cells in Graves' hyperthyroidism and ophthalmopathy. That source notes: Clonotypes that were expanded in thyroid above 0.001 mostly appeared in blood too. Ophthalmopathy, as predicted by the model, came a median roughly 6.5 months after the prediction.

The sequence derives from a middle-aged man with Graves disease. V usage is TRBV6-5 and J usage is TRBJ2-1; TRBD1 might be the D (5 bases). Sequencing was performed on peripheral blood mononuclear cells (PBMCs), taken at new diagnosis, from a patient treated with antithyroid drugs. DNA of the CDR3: TGTGCCAGCAGTTACGTCTCAAGGGGTAGTGAGCAGTTCTTC. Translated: CASSYVSRGSEQFF.